This entry concerns a single T cell receptor (beta chain). From germline, CDR1 is KGHSH and CDR2 LQKENI. CDR3 length: 14 amino acids. Germline trimming cut 3 bases from V and 6 bases from J; bases unmatched to any gene: 5. The sample comes from a study of blood T cell repertoires in COVID-19. Study summary: Sites in the United States, Italy and Spain provided acute and convalescent COVID-19 samples. The cDNA or gDNA used as material had been derived from T cells, B-cell-depleted T cells, or PBMCs.

Per the authors' pipeline: Reference gene primer amplification in the assay estimated nucleated cell counts. Profiling relied on immunoSEQ multiplex PCR, and the TCRdb table lists in-frame clones only, not all of them. V and J calls and clone size are given by that table; D and trimming were obtained from the DNA. This sample has about 80,000 clones, with about four fifths found just once. J is TRBJ1-1 and V is TRBV18; TRBD1 matches at 9 bases. The receptor comes from a human donor in a cohort sampled during active COVID-19. Sequenced material: peripheral blood. Here the CDR3 reads CASSPGQGKSEAFF. CDR3 sequence (DNA): TGTGCCAGCTCACCGGGACAGGGAAAGTCTGAAGCTTTCTTT. Complete variable domain (other parts from reference TRBV18 and TRBJ1-1): NAGVMQNPRHLVRRRGQEARLRCSPMKGHSHVYWYRQLPEEGLKFMVYLQKENIIDESGMPKERFSAEFPKEGPSILRIQQVVRGDSAAYFCASSPGQGKSEAFFGQGTRLTVV.